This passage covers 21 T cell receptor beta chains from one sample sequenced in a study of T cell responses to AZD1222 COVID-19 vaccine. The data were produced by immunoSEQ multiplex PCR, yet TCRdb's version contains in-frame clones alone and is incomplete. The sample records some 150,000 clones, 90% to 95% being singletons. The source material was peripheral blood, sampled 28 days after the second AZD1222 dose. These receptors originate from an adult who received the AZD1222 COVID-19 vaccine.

The CDR3 loop is CASSVERGADTQYF. The CDR3, as DNA: TGTGCCAGCAGCGTAGAGCGGGGGGCAGATACGCAGTATTTT. This sequence joins TRBV9 and TRBJ2-3, with TRBD2 matching 9 bases. CDR1 is SGDLS and CDR2 is YYNGEE in the germline V gene. The CDR3 is made up of 14 amino acids. V lost 0 bases, J lost 4 bases, and 0 bases stayed unmatched.

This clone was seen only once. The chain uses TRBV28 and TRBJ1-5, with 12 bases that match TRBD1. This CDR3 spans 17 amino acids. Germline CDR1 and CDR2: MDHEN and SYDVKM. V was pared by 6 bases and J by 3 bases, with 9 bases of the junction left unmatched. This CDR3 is CASSPGGTGGPNQPQHF. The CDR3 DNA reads TGTGCCAGCAGCCCCGGGGGGACAGGGGGCCCCAATCAGCCCCAGCATTTT.

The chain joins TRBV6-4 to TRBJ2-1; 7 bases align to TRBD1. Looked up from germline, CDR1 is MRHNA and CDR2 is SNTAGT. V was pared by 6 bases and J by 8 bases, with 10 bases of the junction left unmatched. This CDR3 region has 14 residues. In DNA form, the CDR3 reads TGTGCCAGCAGGATATACAGGGGTCACCATGAGCAGTTCTTC. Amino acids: CASRIYRGHHEQFF.

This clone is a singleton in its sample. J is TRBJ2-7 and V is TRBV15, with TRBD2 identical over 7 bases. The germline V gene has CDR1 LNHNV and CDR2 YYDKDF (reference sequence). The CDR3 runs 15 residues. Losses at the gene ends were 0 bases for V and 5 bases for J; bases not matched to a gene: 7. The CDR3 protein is CATSRDGATSHEQYF. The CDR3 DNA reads TGTGCCACCAGCAGAGATGGTGCGACTAGCCACGAGCAGTACTTC.

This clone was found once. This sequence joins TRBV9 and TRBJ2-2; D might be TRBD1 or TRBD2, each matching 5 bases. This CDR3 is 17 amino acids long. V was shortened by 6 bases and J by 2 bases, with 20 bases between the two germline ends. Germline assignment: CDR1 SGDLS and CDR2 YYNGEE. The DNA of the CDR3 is TGTGCCAGCACCATTTCCGGGACCAAAAGTAACACCGGGGAGCTGTTTTTT. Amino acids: CASTISGTKSNTGELFF.

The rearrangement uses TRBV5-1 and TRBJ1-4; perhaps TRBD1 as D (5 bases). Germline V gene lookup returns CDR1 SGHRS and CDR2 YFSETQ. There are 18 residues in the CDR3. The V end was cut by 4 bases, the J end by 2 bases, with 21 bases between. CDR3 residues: CASSTYPREVTTNEKLFF. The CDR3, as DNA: TGCGCCAGCAGCACCTACCCCAGGGAAGTAACGACTAATGAAAAACTGTTTTTT. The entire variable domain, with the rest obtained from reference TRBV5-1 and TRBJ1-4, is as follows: KAGVTQTPRYLIKTRGQQVTLSCSPISGHRSVSWYQQTPGQGLQFLFEYFSETQRNKGNFPGRFSGRQFSNSRSEMNVSTLELGDSALYLCASSTYPREVTTNEKLFFGSGTQLSVL.

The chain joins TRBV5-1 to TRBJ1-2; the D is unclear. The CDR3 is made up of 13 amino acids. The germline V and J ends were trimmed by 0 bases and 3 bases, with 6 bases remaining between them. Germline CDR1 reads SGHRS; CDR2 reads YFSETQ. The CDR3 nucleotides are TGCGCCAGCAGCTTGGAGGGTGACTATGGCTACACCTTC. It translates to CASSLEGDYGYTF.

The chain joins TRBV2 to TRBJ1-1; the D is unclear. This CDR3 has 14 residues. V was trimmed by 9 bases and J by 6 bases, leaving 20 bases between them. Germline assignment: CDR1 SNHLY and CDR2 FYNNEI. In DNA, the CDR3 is TGTGCCAGAACTTCTCCGGCGGTTGGGTCTGAAGCTTTCTTT. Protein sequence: CARTSPAVGSEAFF.

The CDR3 sequence: CASTGPVGGYTF. CDR3 DNA: TGTGCCAGCACCGGGCCCGTGGGGGGCTACACCTTC. J is TRBJ1-2 and V is TRBV6-5; D remains ambiguous. CDR3 size: 12 residues. With 7 bases removed from V and 8 bases from J, the gap between germline ends came to 14 bases. Per the germline V gene, CDR1 is MNHEY and CDR2 is SVGAGI.

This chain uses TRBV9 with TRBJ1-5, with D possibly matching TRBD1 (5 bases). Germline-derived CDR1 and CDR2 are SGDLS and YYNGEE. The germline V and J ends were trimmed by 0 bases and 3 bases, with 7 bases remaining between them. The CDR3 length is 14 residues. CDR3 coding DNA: TGTGCCAGCAGCGTAGAGGGGCTCAATCAGCCCCAGCATTTT. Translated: CASSVEGLNQPQHF. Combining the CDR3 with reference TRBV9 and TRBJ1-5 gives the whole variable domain DSGVTQTPKHLITATGQRVTLRCSPRSGDLSVYWYQQSLDQGLQFLIQYYNGEERAKGNILERFSAQQFPDLHSELNLSSLELGDSALYFCASSVEGLNQPQHFGDGTRLSIL.

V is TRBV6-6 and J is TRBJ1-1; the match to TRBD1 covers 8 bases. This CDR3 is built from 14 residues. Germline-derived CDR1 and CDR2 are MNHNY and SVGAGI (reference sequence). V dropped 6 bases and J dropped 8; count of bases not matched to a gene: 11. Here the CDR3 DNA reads TGTGCCAGCAGAGGACAGGGTGATAAAAAAGAAGCTTTCTTT. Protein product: CASRGQGDKKEAFF.

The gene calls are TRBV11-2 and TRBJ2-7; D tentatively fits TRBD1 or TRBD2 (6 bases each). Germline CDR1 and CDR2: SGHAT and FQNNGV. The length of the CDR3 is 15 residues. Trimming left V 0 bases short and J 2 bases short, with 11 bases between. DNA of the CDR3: TGTGCCAGCAGCTTAGATCAGGGGAGGACCTACGAGCAGTACTTC. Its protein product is CASSLDQGRTYEQYF. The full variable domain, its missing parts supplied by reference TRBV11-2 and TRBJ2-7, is EAGVAQSPRYKIIEKRQSVAFWCNPISGHATLYWYQQILGQGPKLLIQFQNNGVVDDSQLPKDRFSAERLKGVDSTLKIQPAKLEDSAVYLCASSLDQGRTYEQYFGPGTRLTVT.

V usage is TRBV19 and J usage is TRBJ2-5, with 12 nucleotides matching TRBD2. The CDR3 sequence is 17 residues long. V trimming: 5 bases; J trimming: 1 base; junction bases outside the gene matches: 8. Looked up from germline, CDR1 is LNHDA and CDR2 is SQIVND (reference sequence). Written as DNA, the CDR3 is TGTGCCAGTAGTTCGCCTAGCGGGAGGGGATTCCAAGAGACCCAGTACTTC. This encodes CASSSPSGRGFQETQYF.

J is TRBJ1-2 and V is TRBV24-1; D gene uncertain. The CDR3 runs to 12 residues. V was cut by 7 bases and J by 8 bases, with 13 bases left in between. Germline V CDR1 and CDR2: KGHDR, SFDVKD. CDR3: CATSDGPGGYTF. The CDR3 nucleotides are TGTGCCACCAGCGACGGGCCGGGGGGCTACACCTTC.

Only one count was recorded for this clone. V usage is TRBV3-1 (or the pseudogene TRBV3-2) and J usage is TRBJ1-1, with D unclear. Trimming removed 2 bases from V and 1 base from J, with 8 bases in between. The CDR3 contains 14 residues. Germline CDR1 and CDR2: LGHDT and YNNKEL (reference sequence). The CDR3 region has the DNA TGTGCCAGCAGCCAATCTGGCGAGAACACTGAAGCTTTCTTT. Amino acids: CASSQSGENTEAFF.

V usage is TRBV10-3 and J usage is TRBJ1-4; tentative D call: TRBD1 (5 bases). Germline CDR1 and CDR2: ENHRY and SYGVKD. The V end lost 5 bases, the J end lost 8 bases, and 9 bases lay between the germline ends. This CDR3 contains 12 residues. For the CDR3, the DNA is TGTGCCATCAGTCTTGGGGGGGAAAAACTGTTTTTT. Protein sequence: CAISLGGEKLFF.

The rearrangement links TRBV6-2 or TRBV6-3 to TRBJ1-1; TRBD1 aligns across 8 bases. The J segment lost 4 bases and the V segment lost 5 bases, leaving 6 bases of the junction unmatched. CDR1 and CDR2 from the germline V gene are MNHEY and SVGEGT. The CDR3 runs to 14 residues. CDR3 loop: CASSPRGRVTEAFF. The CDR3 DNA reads TGTGCCAGCAGTCCCAGGGGGCGGGTCACTGAAGCTTTCTTT.

CDR3: CASTPGYSSTDTQYF. The DNA of the CDR3 is TGCGCCAGCACCCCGGGCTATTCTAGCACAGATACGCAGTATTTT. This chain connects TRBV5-1 to TRBJ2-3; D unclear. Germline CDR1 reads SGHRS; CDR2 reads YFSETQ. Trimming removed 6 bases at V and 0 bases at J, with 14 bases between. This CDR3 is 15 amino acids long.

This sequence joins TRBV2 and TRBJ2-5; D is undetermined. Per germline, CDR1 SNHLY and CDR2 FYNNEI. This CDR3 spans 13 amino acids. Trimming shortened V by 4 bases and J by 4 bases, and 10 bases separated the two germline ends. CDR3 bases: TGTGCCAGCAGTGTTGGGCGCATAGAGACCCAGTACTTC. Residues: CASSVGRIETQYF. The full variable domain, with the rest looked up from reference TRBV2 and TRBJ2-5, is EPEVTQTPSHQVTQMGQEVILRCVPISNHLYFYWYRQILGQKVEFLVSFYNNEISEKSEIFDDQFSVERPDGSNFTLKIRSTKLEDSAMYFCASSVGRIETQYFGPGTRLLVL.

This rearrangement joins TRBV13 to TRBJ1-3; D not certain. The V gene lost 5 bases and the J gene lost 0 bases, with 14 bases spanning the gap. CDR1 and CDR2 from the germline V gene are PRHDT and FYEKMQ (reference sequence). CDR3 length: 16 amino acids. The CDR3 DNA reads TGTGCCAGCAGCGGTCGTGGGGTTCCCTCTGGAAACACCATATATTTT. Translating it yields CASSGRGVPSGNTIYF.

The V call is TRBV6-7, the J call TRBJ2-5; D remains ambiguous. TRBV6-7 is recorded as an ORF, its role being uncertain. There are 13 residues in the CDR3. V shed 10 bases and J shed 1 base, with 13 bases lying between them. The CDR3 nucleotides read TGTGCCATCGAACCCCCTCCCCAAGAGACCCAGTACTTC. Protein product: CAIEPPPQETQYF.